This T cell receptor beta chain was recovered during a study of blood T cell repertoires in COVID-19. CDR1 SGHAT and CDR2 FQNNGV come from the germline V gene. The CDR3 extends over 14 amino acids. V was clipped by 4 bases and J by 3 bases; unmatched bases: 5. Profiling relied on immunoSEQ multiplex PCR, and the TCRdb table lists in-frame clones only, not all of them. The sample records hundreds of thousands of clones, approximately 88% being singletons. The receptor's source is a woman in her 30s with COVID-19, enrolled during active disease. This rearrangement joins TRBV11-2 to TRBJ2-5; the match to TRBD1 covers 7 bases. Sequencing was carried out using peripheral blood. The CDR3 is CASSSRTGEETQYF. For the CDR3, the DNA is TGTGCCAGCAGCTCTCGGACAGGTGAAGAGACCCAGTACTTC. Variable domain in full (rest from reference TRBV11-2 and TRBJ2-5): EAGVAQSPRYKIIEKRQSVAFWCNPISGHATLYWYQQILGQGPKLLIQFQNNGVVDDSQLPKDRFSAERLKGVDSTLKIQPAKLEDSAVYLCASSSRTGEETQYFGPGTRLLVL.